This TCR beta chain was obtained from a study of cytomegalovirus exposure and HLA in healthy donors (TCRdb year 2017). With regard to the full study: According to a later analysis, the roughly 120 validation repertoires were produced on the same platform as the 680 or so repertoires of the first cohort. The study aimed to test whether cataloging public T cell receptors could reveal signatures of past pathogen exposure. A separate validation cohort of approximately 120 different subjects was used in addition to the approximately 640-subject first cohort. The study combined high-throughput TCR immunosequencing, statistical association of individual TCRs with disease status, and machine learning to predict cytomegalovirus infection status. Results and caveats for the whole study, not just this receptor: Three of the identified cytomegalovirus-associated TCR beta chains were confirmed in vitro to be specific for cytomegalovirus antigens. A total of about 150 TCR beta chains were listed by the study as associated with cytomegalovirus. All 120 or so repertoires were used to score co-occurrence in the validation cohort in a later analysis, because that analysis had no HLA typing for the cohort. While some public TCRs were present in many individuals, most TCR sequences turned up only very rarely across donors. The classifier was reported to diagnose cytomegalovirus status with high specificity and sensitivity in both the original and validation cohorts. In a later analysis, TCRs clustered in the first cohort were found to also tend to co-occur in the 120 validation repertoires, with 85% to 95% of cluster scores above 0. According to the authors, the approach could potentially be generalized to other disease states and immunological phenotypes.

The donors were included in the validation cohort of some 110 subjects, a group kept apart from the approximately 700-subject first cohort. Relative to germline, V is missing 6 bases and J is missing 9 bases, with 5 bases of the junction outside any gene match. The CDR3, cysteine through phenylalanine, is 12 amino acids long. Just CDR3 DNA is preserved here, 36 bases in frame from base 1. CDR1 and CDR2 are read off the germline V gene as SQVTM and ANQGSEA. The receptor library was made with the immunoSEQ multiplex PCR assay. From the authors' description of their analysis: A statistical classification framework was built for diagnosing cytomegalovirus status from the catalog of TCR beta chain sequences. This is the immuneACCESS table as TCRdb keeps it, with only in-frame sequences that have V and J called. A part of the clones is gone; compared with another copy, unresolved V genes explain less than half, and the rest is unexplained. V, J and clone size reflect that table, while D and trimming were determined from the DNA. The sample profile shows 160,000 or so clones; 70% to 90% of them were found once. In total, the top ten clones hold 2.5% to 3% of the sample.

Concerning this clone itself: It has no known antigen specificity. Qualities for individual bases were not recorded, and no much larger clone is one base off.

The rearrangement combines TRBV29-1 with TRBJ1-5, with 10 central nucleotides matching TRBD1. The receptor comes from a man aged 18 to 30 in good health and CMV-seronegative. Material for sequencing was PBMCs. The CDR3 sequence is CSVAGQGLPQHF. The sequenced DNA: TGCAGCGTCGCGGGACAGGGGTTGCCCCAGCATTTT.